The sequence of this T cell receptor beta chain was determined in a study of cytomegalovirus exposure and HLA in healthy donors. The CDR3 runs 14 residues. CDR1 SNHLY and CDR2 FYNNEI come from the germline V gene. Trimming removed 9 bases at V and 4 bases at J, with 13 bases between. Regarding this clone: The antigen remains undetermined.

Broader study findings: Overall, around 160 TCR beta chains were annotated as cytomegalovirus-associated.

PCR amplification relied on 60 Vbeta primers (plus 13 Jbeta primers). Clones were sequenced by immunoSEQ multiplex PCR, and TCRdb holds only the in-frame ones, with some missing. The table lists some 140,000 clones, around 77% of them singletons. V gene TRBV2 combines with J gene TRBJ2-6, with D maybe TRBD1 (6 bases). This receptor was identified in a man younger than 45 in good health and CMV-seronegative. Sequencing input: PBMCs. The CDR3 DNA is TGTGCCAGTAGACAGGCTTCAGGGGCCAACGTCCTGACTTTC. Residues: CASRQASGANVLTF.